This T cell receptor beta chain was retrieved from a study of identical twins. In TCRdb, the 5' RACE reads were re-called with MiXCR into one record per CDR3 protein. The table includes about 490,000 distinct CDR3 sequences, roughly 15% detected once. This clonotype was counted at least ten times. What it binds is unknown. Points from the study as a whole: Abundant beta clonotypes from cord blood bore fewer insertions; memory repertoires lacked this pattern. Findings depended on cross-sectional statistics rather than tracking the same donors. Zero-insertion analyses were open to partial confounding by invariant MAIT and iNKT cells.

This sample also appeared in a second study, on yellow fever vaccine responses in identical twins.

Specimen: CD4+ T cells sorted from blood. The sequence was collected from a woman in her late teens or twenties in good health.

CDR3 bases: TGTGCCAGCAGCCAGTTAGGCGGGATCACCGATTCCACCGGGGAGCTGTTTTTT. Translated, it gives CASSQLGGITDSTGELFF. The chain joins TRBV6-1 to TRBJ2-2, with TRBD2 as a possible D gene (6 bases). In germline, CDR1 is MNHNS, CDR2 SASEGT. Trimming cost V 6 bases and J 4 bases, with 24 bases left between them. The CDR3 length is 18 residues.